Below, 8 T cell receptor beta chains from the same sample are listed, as sequenced in a study of blood T cell repertoires in COVID-19. The data were produced by immunoSEQ multiplex PCR, yet TCRdb's version contains in-frame clones alone and is incomplete. The sample lists about 270,000 clones; less than 95% were seen once. The sample was PBMCs or T cells enriched from blood (not recorded which). These TCRs come from a man aged 40-49 years who had been exposed to COVID-19.

The V call is TRBV7-2, the J call TRBJ2-4; 8 bases match TRBD2. CDR1 and CDR2 from the germline V gene are SGHTA and FQGNSA. V dropped 2 bases and J dropped 8; count of bases not matched to a gene: 8. The CDR3 covers 15 residues. The CDR3 DNA reads as TGTGCCAGCAGCTTATCTTCGGGAGGGGCGGACATTCAGTACTTC. It is translated as CASSLSSGGADIQYF. Full variable domain (remainder filled in from reference TRBV7-2 and TRBJ2-4): GAGVSQSPSNKVTEKGKDVELRCDPISGHTALYWYRQSLGQGLEFLIYFQGNSAPDKSGLPSDRFSAERTGGSVSTLTIQRTQQEDSAVYLCASSLSSGGADIQYFGAGTRLSVL.

The table lists this clone with a count of one. The rearrangement joins TRBV7-9 to TRBJ2-7; 9 bases match TRBD1. Trimming took 0 bases from V and 3 from J; bases not matched to a gene: 3. The CDR3 is 15 amino acids. Germline V lookup: CDR1 SEHNR, CDR2 FQNEAQ (reference sequence). In DNA, the CDR3 is TGTGCCAGCAGCTTAGCGGGGACAGGGAACTACGAGCAGTACTTC. Its translation is CASSLAGTGNYEQYF.

This chain links TRBV5-4 with TRBJ2-3; TRBD1 might be the D (5 bases). Germline values: CDR1 SGHNT, CDR2 YYREEE (reference sequence). Between the trimmed V and J ends, which lost 1 base and 1 base, there was a span of 10 bases. CDR3 length: 15 residues. CDR3 sequence: CASSLSRDGTDTQYF. Here the CDR3 DNA reads TGTGCCAGCAGCTTGTCCAGGGATGGCACAGATACGCAGTATTTT.

The J gene is TRBJ2-1, the V gene TRBV6-4; 7 nucleotides line up with TRBD2. The CDR3 is 15 residues long. V dropped 6 bases and J dropped 7; count of bases not matched to a gene: 12. CDR1 MRHNA and CDR2 SNTAGT come from the germline V gene. The CDR3 coding sequence is TGTGCCAGCAGCAATAGACGGACTAGTTTAAATGAGCAGTTCTTC. This gives the protein CASSNRRTSLNEQFF.

The V call is TRBV30, the J call TRBJ1-5; the match to TRBD1 covers 7 bases. J gave up 6 bases and V 3 bases, and 14 bases lay outside the gene matches. The germline gives CDR1 GTSNPN, CDR2 SVGIG (reference sequence). The CDR3 is 16 residues long. This chain's CDR3 is CAWSWEGGDGIQPQHF. CDR3 DNA sequence: TGTGCCTGGAGCTGGGAAGGGGGCGATGGTATTCAGCCCCAGCATTTT.

The table lists this clone with a count of one. The chain carries TRBV6-5 and TRBJ2-3, with no clear D. This CDR3 is built from 15 residues. V was shortened by 7 bases and J by 3 bases, with 17 bases between the two germline ends. Looked up from germline, CDR1 is MNHEY and CDR2 is SVGAGI. CDR3 loop: CASNPEVGGTDTQYF. The CDR3 DNA follows: TGTGCCAGCAACCCAGAGGTAGGCGGTACAGATACGCAGTATTTT.

V and J are TRBV27 and TRBJ1-5, with 9 bases aligning to TRBD1. The trim removed 5 bases at V and 6 bases at J, leaving 11 bases unmatched. Germline assignment: CDR1 MNHEY and CDR2 SMNVEV (reference sequence). CDR3 length equals 16 residues. In DNA form, the CDR3 reads TGTGCCAGCAGTCCACCGGGACAGGGAAGTTTTCAGCCCCAGCATTTT. Protein product: CASSPPGQGSFQPQHF.

V usage is TRBV15 and J usage is TRBJ1-5; 7 bases line up with TRBD1. Trimming removed 0 bases from V and 1 base from J; junction bases left unmatched: 0. Germline V gene sequence: CDR1 LNHNV, CDR2 YYDKDF (reference sequence). The length of the CDR3 is 15 residues. The CDR3 is CATSREQGSNQPQHF. The CDR3 bases are TGTGCCACCAGCAGAGAACAGGGGAGCAATCAGCCCCAGCATTTT.